This TCR beta chain was recorded in a study of Tregs in tolerant kidney transplant recipients. Comment on this clone: Its antigen is as yet unknown. The read terminates 3 residues before the CDR3 end, so the remaining end is supplied by the germline J gene.

Clones were read by immunoSEQ multiplex PCR, and TCRdb kept only the in-frame ones, dropping some. The sample totals around 15,000 clones. Related graft donors supplied nonmyeloablative bone marrow transplants, and mixed chimerism was transient. Study-wide points: Tregs expanded with activated donor B cells seemed most donor-specific. The small number of patients limits these findings pending further validation. Some patients' samples used different primers over time, so nucleotide sequences weren't comparable.

This CDR3 is built from 13 residues. The germline V gene encodes CDR1 DFQATT and CDR2 SNEGSKA (reference sequence). Trimming pared 6 bases from V and 0 bases from J, leaving 12 bases between. The sample consisted of CD4+ T cells from blood (PBMCs), taken 12 months after the transplant. The J gene is TRBJ2-7, the V gene TRBV20-1, with D possibly matching TRBD1 (5 bases). The clonotype was recovered from a human patient who received a combined kidney and bone marrow transplant. Some T cells may possibly be graft donor cells. The CDR3 bases that were read are TGCAGTGCCCCCCTGGGGCCCTCCTACGAG. Protein sequence: CSAPLGPSYE. The whole CDR3 sequence is CSAPLGPSYEQYF.